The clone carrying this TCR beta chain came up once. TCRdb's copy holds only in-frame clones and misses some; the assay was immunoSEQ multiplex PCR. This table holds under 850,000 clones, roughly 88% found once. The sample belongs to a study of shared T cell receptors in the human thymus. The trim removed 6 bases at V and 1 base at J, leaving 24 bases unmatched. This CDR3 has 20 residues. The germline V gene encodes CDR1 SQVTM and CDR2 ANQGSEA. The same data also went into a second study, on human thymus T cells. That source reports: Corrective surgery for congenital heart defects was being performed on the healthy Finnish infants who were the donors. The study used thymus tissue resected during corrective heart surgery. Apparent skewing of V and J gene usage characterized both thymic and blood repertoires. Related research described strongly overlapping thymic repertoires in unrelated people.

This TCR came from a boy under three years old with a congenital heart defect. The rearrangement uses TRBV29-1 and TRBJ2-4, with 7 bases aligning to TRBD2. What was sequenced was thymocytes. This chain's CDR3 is CSVNTPGGEGPTLAKNIQYF. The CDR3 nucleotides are TGCAGCGTCAATACCCCTGGAGGGGAGGGCCCCACCTTGGCCAAAAACATTCAGTACTTC.